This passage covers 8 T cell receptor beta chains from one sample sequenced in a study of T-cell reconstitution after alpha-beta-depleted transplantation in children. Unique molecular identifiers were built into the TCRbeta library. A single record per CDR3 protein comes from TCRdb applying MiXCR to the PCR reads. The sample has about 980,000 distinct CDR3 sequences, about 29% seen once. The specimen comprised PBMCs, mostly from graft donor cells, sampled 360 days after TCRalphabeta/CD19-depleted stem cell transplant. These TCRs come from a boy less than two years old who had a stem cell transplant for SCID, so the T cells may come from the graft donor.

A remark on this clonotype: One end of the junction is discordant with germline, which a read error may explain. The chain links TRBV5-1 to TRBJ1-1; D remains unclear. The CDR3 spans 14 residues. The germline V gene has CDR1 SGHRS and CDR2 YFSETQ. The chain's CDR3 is CASSLRDLNTEAFF. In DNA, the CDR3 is TGTGCCAGCAGCCTTCGTGATTTGAACACTGAAGCTTTCTTT.

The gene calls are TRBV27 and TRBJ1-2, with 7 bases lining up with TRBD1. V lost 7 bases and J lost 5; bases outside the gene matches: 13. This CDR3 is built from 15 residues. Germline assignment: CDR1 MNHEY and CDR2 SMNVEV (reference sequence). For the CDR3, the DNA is TGTGCCAGCAAGCGCCGGAGAGGGGGCGCTTATGGCTACACCTTC. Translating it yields CASKRRRGGAYGYTF.

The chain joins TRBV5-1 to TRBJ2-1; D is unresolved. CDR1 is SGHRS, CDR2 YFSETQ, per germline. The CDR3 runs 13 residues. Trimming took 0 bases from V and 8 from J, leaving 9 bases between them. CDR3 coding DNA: TGCGCCAGCAGCTTGGCCCCGGCCGATGAGCAGTTCTTC. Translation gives CASSLAPADEQFF.

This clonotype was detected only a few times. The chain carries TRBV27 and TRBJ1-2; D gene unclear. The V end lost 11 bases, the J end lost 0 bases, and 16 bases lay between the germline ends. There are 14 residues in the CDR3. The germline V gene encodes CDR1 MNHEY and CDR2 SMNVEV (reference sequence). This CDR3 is CASAFGVTNYGYTF. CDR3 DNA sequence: TGTGCCTCCGCCTTTGGGGTCACTAACTATGGCTACACCTTC.

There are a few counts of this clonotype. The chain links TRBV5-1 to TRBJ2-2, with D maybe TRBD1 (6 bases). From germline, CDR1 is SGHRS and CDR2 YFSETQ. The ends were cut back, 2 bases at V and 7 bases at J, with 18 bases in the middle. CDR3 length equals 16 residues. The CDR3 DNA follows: TGCGCCAGCAGCTTAAAGGCGGTCGAGGGGGACGGGGAGCTGTTTTTT. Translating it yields CASSLKAVEGDGELFF.

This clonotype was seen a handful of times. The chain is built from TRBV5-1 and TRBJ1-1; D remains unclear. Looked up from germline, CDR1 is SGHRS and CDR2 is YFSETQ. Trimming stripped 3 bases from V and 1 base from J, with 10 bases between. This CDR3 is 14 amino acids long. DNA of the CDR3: TGCGCCAGCAGCTATCGTCAGACGAACACTGAAGCTTTCTTT. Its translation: CASSYRQTNTEAFF. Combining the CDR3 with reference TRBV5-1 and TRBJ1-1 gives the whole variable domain KAGVTQTPRYLIKTRGQQVTLSCSPISGHRSVSWYQQTPGQGLQFLFEYFSETQRNKGNFPGRFSGRQFSNSRSEMNVSTLELGDSALYLCASSYRQTNTEAFFGQGTRLTVV.

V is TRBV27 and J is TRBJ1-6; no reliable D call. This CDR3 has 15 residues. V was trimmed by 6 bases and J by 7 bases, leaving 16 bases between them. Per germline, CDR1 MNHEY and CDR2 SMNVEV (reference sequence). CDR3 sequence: CASSRTTFGNSPLHF. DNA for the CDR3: TGTGCCAGCAGCCGTACAACATTCGGGAATTCACCCCTCCACTTT.

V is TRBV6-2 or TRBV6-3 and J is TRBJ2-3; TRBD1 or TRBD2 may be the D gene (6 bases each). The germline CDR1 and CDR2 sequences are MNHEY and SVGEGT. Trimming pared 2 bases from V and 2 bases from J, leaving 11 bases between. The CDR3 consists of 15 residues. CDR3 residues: CASSYRGAITDTQYF. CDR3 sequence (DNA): TGTGCCAGCAGTTACAGGGGGGCGATCACAGATACGCAGTATTTT.